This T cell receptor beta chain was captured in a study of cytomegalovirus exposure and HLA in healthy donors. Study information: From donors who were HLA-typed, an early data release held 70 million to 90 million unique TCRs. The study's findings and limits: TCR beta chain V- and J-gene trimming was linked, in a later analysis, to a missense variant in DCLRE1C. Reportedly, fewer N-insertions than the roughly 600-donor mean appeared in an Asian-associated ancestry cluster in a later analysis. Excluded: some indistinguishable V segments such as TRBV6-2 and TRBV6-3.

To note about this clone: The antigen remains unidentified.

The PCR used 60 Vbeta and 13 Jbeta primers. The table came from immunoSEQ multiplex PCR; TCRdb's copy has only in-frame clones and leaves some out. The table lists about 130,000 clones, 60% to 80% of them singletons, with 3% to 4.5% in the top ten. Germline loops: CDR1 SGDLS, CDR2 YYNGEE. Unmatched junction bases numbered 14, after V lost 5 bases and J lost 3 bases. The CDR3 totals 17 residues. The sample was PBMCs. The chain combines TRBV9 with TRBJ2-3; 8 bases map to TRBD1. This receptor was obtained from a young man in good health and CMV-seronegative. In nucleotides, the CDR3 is TGTGCCAGCAGTGGGGGAACCGGGACAGGAGGGACAGATACGCAGTATTTT. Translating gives CASSGGTGTGGTDTQYF.